The clone carrying this TCR beta chain was seen more than once but under ten times. The CDR3 length is 12 residues. Germline V gene sequence: CDR1 SEHNR, CDR2 FQNEAQ (reference sequence). V lost 3 bases and J 11 bases, leaving 13 bases between the germline ends. The data stem from a study of blood T cell repertoires in COVID-19. Profiled with immunoSEQ multiplex PCR; TCRdb holds only in-frame clones, not every one. The sample consists of more than 300,000 clones, approximately 90% of them appearing once. Sequencing used PBMCs or T cells enriched from blood (not recorded which). This receptor was taken from a woman aged 18-29 years who had recovered from COVID-19. The rearrangement links TRBV7-9 to TRBJ1-1; D remains unclear. CDR3 protein: CASSFYPKEAFF. The CDR3 nucleotides read TGTGCCAGCAGCTTTTACCCAAAGGAGGCTTTCTTT.